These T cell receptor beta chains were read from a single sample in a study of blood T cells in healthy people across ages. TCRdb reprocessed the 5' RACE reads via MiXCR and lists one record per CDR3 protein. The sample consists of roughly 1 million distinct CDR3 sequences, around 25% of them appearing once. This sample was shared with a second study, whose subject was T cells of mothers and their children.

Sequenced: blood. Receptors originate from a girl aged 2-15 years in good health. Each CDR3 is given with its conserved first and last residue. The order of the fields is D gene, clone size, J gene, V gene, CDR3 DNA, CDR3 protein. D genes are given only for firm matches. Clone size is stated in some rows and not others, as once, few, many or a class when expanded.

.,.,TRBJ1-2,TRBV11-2,TGTGCCAGCAGCTTAGGAAGGGACCTATATGGCTACACCTTC,CASSLGRDLYGYTF
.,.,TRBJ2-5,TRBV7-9,TGTGCCAGCAGCCGTTTCGACTGGGCCGGGGAGACCCAGTACTTC,CASSRFDWAGETQYF
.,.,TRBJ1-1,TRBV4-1,TGCGCCAGCAGCCAAGATCTCGCAGGGTATAGGGTGAACACTGAAGCTTTCTTT,CASSQDLAGYRVNTEAFF
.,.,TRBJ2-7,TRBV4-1,TGCGCCAGCAGCCAACCAGTAGGGGAACTCTACGAGCAGTACTTC,CASSQPVGELYEQYF
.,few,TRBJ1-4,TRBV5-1,TGCGCCAGCAGCTTGCCCAGCGAAGCAACTAATGAAAAACTGTTTTTT,CASSLPSEATNEKLFF
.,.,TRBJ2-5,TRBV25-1,TGTGCCAGCAGTGAATTGGGGCAGTCCGAGACCCAGTACTTC,CASSELGQSETQYF
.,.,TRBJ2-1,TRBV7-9,TGTGCCAGCAGCCCCCACCGGGTAATGGGGAATGAGCAGTTCTTC,CASSPHRVMGNEQFF
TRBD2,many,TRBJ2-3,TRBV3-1,TGTGCCAGCAGCCAACGTTTCCGGGGAGGGATCAAGTCACATAGCACAGATACGCAGTATTTT,CASSQRFRGGIKSHSTDTQYF
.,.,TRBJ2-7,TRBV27,TGTGCCAGCCGTATGGGACGGTCCTACGAGCAGTACTTC,CASRMGRSYEQYF
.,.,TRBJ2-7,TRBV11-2,TGTGCCAGCAGCTTATCGGCGGCTAGTGGACTCCTTGCCTACGAGCAGTACTTC,CASSLSAASGLLAYEQYF
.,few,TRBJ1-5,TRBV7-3,TGTGCCAACAGCTTAAATCAGGGTCAGCCCCAGCATTTT,CANSLNQGQPQHF
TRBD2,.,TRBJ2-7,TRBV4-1,TGCGCCAGCAGCCAAGGACTAGCGGGAACTTATAGGGACGAGCAGTACTTC,CASSQGLAGTYRDEQYF
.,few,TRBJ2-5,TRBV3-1,TGTGCCAGCAGCCAAGAACCAAGGCCGCAAGAGACCCAGTACTTC,CASSQEPRPQETQYF
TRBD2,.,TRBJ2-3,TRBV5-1,TGCGCCAGCAGCTTCCGGCGGTGGGGGGGTACAGATACGCAGTATTTT,CASSFRRWGGTDTQYF
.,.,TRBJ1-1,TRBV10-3,TGTGCCATCAGTGAGTCCCCAGCTGAAGCTTTCTTT,CAISESPAEAFF
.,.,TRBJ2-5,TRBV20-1,TGCAGTGCCAGGCACTGGGCAACTGAGACCCAGTACTTC,CSARHWATETQYF
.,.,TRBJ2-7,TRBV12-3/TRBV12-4,TGTGCCAGCAGTTCAGAAAACGAGCAGTACTTC,CASSSENEQYF
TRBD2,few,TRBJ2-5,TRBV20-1,TGCAGTGCTCTCCTCCGGGCGAGCGGGGCGGAGACCCAGTACTTC,CSALLRASGAETQYF
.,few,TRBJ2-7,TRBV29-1,TGCAGCGTTCGTCGGTCTGTCTCTCTCTACGAGCAGTACTTC,CSVRRSVSLYEQYF
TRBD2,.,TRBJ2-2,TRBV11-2,TGTGCCAGCAGCTTAGTGGCGGGGGGTAGCACCGGGGAGCTGTTTTTT,CASSLVAGGSTGELFF
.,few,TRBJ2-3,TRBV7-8,TGTGCCAGCAGCGCGATGTGGGGCTCGACCGTCACAGATACGCAGTATTTT,CASSAMWGSTVTDTQYF
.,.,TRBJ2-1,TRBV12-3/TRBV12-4,TGTGCCAGCAGTCCATTATCCGGGAGCAATGAGCAGTTCTTC,CASSPLSGSNEQFF
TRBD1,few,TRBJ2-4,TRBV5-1,TGCGCCAGCAACTTGGCCCGGGACAGGGGATCGGACATTCAGTACTTC,CASNLARDRGSDIQYF
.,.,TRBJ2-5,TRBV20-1,TGCAGTGCTAGGGACAGTTGGGGAGAGACCCAGTACTTC,CSARDSWGETQYF
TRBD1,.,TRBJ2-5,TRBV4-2,TGTGCCAGCAAGAGACAGGGGGAGGAGGAGACCCAGTACTTC,CASKRQGEEETQYF
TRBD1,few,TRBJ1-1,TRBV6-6,TGTGCCAGCAGTTATACAGGGGTAGGCACTGAAGCTTTCTTT,CASSYTGVGTEAFF
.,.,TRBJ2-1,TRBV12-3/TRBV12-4,TGTGCCAGCAGTCCTCCTAGCCGTGAGCAGTTCTTC,CASSPPSREQFF
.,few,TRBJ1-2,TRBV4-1,TGCGCCAGCAGCCTCCAAAGGGGGGCAAATGGCTACACCTTC,CASSLQRGANGYTF
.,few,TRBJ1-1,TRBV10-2,TGCGCCAGCAGTGAGTGGGTCGTCGCAGCCGGTAGCACTGAAGCTTTCTTT,CASSEWVVAAGSTEAFF
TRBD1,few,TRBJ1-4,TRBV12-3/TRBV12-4,TGTGCCAGCAGTCCCGAGATGGCAGGGGGCACAACTAATGAAAAACTGTTTTTT,CASSPEMAGGTTNEKLFF
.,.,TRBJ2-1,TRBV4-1,TGCGCCAGCAGCCAAGTAGGGCTACACGAGCAGTTCTTC,CASSQVGLHEQFF
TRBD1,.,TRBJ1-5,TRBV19,TGTGCCAGTAGAGGACAGGCGGGCTTCAATCAGCCCCAGCATTTT,CASRGQAGFNQPQHF
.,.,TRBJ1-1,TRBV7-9,TGTGCCAGCAGCTTGGCGATTGGAGGAGCTGAAGCTTTCTTT,CASSLAIGGAEAFF
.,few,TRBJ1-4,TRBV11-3,TGTGCCAGCAGCTCGGCGGGCCCACATGAAAAACTGTTTTTT,CASSSAGPHEKLFF
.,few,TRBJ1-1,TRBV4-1,TGCGCCAGCAATTCTGAGACCGAAGCTTTCTTT,CASNSETEAFF
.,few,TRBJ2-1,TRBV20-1,TGCAGTGCTAGAAGACAGAACAATGAGCAGTTCTTC,CSARRQNNEQFF
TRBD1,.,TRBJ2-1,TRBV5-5,TGTGCCAGCAGCTTTCTTCCTGGACAGGGGGCAGAGGAGCAGTTCTTC,CASSFLPGQGAEEQFF
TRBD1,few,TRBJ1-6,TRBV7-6,TGTGCCAGCAGCTTAGCTGGTCAGGGGGCAAATTCACCCCTTCACTTT,CASSLAGQGANSPLHF
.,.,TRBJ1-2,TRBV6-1,TGTGCCAGCCCCACCTGGGAGGTGAACAGAGACTATGGCTACACCTTC,CASPTWEVNRDYGYTF
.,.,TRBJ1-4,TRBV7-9,TGTGCCAGCAGCTCAGCCTCTGAAAAACTGTTTTTT,CASSSASEKLFF
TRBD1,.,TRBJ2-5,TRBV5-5,TGTGCCAGCAGCTCGGACAGGGCATACCAAGAGACCCAGTACTTC,CASSSDRAYQETQYF
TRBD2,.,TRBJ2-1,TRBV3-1,TGTGCCAGCAGCGTAATAGCGGGGGGGTCCGCGGATGAGCAGTTCTTC,CASSVIAGGSADEQFF
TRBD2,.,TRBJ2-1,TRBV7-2,TGTGCCAGCAGCTTATGGCTAGCGGATGAGCAGTTCTTC,CASSLWLADEQFF
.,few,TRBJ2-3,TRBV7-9,TGTGCCAGCAGTCCACGAACAGACACGACCCGAACAGATACGCAGTATTTT,CASSPRTDTTRTDTQYF
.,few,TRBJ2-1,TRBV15,TGTGCCACCAGCGGGTCCGGGGACGGGGCCTACAATGAGCAGTTCTTC,CATSGSGDGAYNEQFF
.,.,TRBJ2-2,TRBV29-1,TGCAGCGCATCTACCCACACCGGGGAGCTGTTTTTT,CSASTHTGELFF
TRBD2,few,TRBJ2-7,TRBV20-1,TGCAGTGCGAGACTAGCGGGAGGACGCGAGCAGTACTTC,CSARLAGGREQYF
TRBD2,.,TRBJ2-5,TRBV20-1,TGCAGTGCTAGAGGACTAGCGGATTATAAAGAGACCCAGTACTTC,CSARGLADYKETQYF
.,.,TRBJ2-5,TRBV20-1,TGCAGTGCTTCCGACAGGGAGGCCCAAGAGACCCAGTACTTC,CSASDREAQETQYF
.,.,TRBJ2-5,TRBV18,TGTGCCAGCTCACCAGGGGAAGGGACCCAGTACTTC,CASSPGEGTQYF
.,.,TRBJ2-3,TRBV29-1,TGCAGCGTTGTTCGGAACACAGATACGCAGTATTTT,CSVVRNTDTQYF
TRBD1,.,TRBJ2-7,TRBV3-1,TGTGCCAGCAGCCAAGTAACGACAGGGGTCTTTTCCTACGAGCAGTACTTC,CASSQVTTGVFSYEQYF
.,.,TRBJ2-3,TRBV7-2,TGTGCCAGCAGCCCCCCCCAGCGGTACACAGATACGCAGTATTTT,CASSPPQRYTDTQYF
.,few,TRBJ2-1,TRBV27,TGTGCCAGCAGTCCGGGACGCCACTCCTACAATGAGCAGTTCTTC,CASSPGRHSYNEQFF
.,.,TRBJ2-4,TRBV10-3,TGTGCCATCAGTGAGAACGCCCAAGCCAAAAACATTCAGTACTTC,CAISENAQAKNIQYF
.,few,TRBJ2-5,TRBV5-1,TGCGCCAGCAGCTTTCGGACAGACCAAGAGACCCAGTACTTC,CASSFRTDQETQYF